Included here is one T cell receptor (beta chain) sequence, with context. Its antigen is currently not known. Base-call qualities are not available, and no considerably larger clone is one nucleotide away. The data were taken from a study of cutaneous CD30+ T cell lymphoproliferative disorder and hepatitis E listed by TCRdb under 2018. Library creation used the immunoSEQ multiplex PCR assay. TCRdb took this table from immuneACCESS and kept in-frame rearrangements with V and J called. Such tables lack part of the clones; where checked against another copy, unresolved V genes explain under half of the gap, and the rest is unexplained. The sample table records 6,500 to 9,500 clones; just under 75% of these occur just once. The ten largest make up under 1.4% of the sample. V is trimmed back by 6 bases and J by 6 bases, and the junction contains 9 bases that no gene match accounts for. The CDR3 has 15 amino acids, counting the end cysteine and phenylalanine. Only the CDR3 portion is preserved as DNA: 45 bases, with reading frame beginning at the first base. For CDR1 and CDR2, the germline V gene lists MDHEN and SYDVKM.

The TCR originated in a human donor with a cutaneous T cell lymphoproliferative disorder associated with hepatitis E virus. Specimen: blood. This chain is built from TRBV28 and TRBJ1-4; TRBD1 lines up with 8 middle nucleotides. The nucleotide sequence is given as TGTGCCAGCAGCCGCATTGGACAGGGCTATGAAAAACTGTTTTTT. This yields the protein CASSRIGQGYEKLFF. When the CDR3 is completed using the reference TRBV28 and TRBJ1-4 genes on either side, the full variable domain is DVKVTQSSRYLVKRTGEKVFLECVQDMDHENMFWYRQDPGLGLRLIYFSYDVKMKEKGDIPEGYSVSREKKERFSLILESASTNQTSMYLCASSRIGQGYEKLFFGSGTQLSVL.